The 32 T cell receptor beta chains given below trace back to one sample, sequenced in a study of long-term antiretroviral therapy in people with HIV. Investigators performed immunoSEQ version v3.0 at survey level. Clones were read by immunoSEQ multiplex PCR, and TCRdb kept only the in-frame ones, dropping some. The top ten hold 9.5% to 12% of the sample, which has tens of thousands of clones, around four fifths seen once. This specimen consisted of unsorted PBMCs, obtained 0.8 years before starting antiretroviral therapy. The receptors here all came from a young man with HIV.

This chain connects TRBV6-1 to TRBJ2-7; no firm D call. The CDR3 is 13 amino acids. The V end lost 5 bases, the J end lost 3 bases, and 11 bases lay between the germline ends. Germline V lookup: CDR1 MNHNS, CDR2 SASEGT. CDR3 in amino acids: CASSPFTGYEQYF. The CDR3 DNA reads as TGTGCCAGCAGTCCCTTCACGGGCTACGAGCAGTACTTC.

V usage is TRBV28 and J usage is TRBJ2-1; no firm D call. Trimming stripped 2 bases from V and 5 bases from J, with 10 bases between. Looked up from germline, CDR1 is MDHEN and CDR2 is SYDVKM. The CDR3 extends over 14 amino acids. CDR3 region: CASSLKGPHNEQFF. The CDR3 nucleotides read TGTGCCAGCAGTTTAAAAGGGCCCCACAATGAGCAGTTCTTC.

This clone was observed a single time. The chain couples TRBV5-1 to TRBJ2-5; 9 bases match TRBD2. The germline CDR1 and CDR2 sequences are SGHRS and YFSETQ. After removal of 6 bases from V and 4 bases from J, the junction contained 13 bases not matched to a gene. The CDR3 extends over 16 amino acids. DNA for the CDR3: TGCGCCAGCACGGCCCCGGAGCGGGGGGCGTTAGAGACCCAGTACTTC. Residues: CASTAPERGALETQYF.

The chain combines TRBV19 with TRBJ2-3; 7 bases match TRBD2. The germline V gene has CDR1 LNHDA and CDR2 SQIVND (reference sequence). V trimming: 5 bases; J trimming: 4 bases; junction bases outside the gene matches: 6. This CDR3 has 14 amino acids. CDR3 DNA: TGTGCCAGTAGTCCAGGACTAGGCGCAGATACGCAGTATTTT. Amino acids: CASSPGLGADTQYF.

This clone was observed a single time. V gene TRBV5-5 combines with J gene TRBJ1-2; D is ambiguous. The CDR3 contains 15 residues. CDR1 and CDR2 from the germline V gene are SGHKS and YYEKEE (reference sequence). Deletions cut 3 bases from V and 3 bases from J, with 15 bases between. The CDR3 DNA reads as TGTGCCAGCAGCTCGGACGGGAGACACTACTATGGCTACACCTTC. It yields the protein CASSSDGRHYYGYTF.

There are a few counts of this clone. V is TRBV6-5 and J is TRBJ2-1; D unclear. The length of the CDR3 is 13 residues. The ends were cut back, 2 bases at V and 6 bases at J, with 8 bases in the middle. Germline V lookup: CDR1 MNHEY, CDR2 SVGAGI. The CDR3 coding sequence is TGTGCCAGCAGTTACGGGCTGTCCAATGAGCAGTTCTTC. Encoded protein: CASSYGLSNEQFF.

The chain uses TRBV7-3 and TRBJ1-3, with no clear D. Germline V gene data show CDR1 as SGHTA and CDR2 as FQGTGA. Trimming removed 6 bases from V and 4 bases from J, with 7 bases in between. This CDR3 is 12 amino acids long. CDR3 in amino acids: CASRTSGNTIYF. The CDR3 DNA reads TGTGCCAGCAGGACGTCGGGAAACACCATATATTTT. Drawing the rest from reference TRBV7-3 and TRBJ1-3, the complete variable domain is GAGVSQTPSNKVTEKGKYVELRCDPISGHTALYWYRQSLGQGPEFLIYFQGTGAADDSGLPNDRFFAVRPEGSVSTLKIQRTERGDSAVYLCASRTSGNTIYFGEGSWLTVV.

The chain carries TRBV2 and TRBJ1-6, with 7 bases that match TRBD1. The CDR3 has 12 residues. Germline V gives CDR1 SNHLY, CDR2 FYNNEI. The ends lost 6 bases at V and 11 bases at J; junction bases unmatched: 4. The CDR3 is CASRLDRTPLHF. The CDR3 DNA sequence: TGTGCCAGCAGATTGGACAGGACACCCCTCCACTTT.

This chain joins TRBV7-3 and TRBJ2-1; 11 bases agree with TRBD2. Germline V CDR1 and CDR2: SGHTA, FQGTGA. The CDR3 has 15 amino acids. Trimming took 5 bases from V and 7 from J; bases not matched to a gene: 7. This chain's CDR3 is CASSHLAGGTNEQFF. The CDR3 nucleotides are TGTGCCAGCAGCCATCTAGCGGGAGGTACGAATGAGCAGTTCTTC.

Only one count was recorded for this clone. The rearrangement links TRBV4-2 to TRBJ2-1; possibly TRBD2 for D (6 bases). CDR3 length: 20 amino acids. In germline, CDR1 is LGHNA, CDR2 YNFKEQ. V lost 2 bases, J lost 2 bases, and 25 bases lay in between. Here the CDR3 DNA reads TGTGCCAGCAGCCAACTTTACCATCTTGGGACTGGCGAAACCTACAATGAGCAGTTCTTC. It translates to CASSQLYHLGTGETYNEQFF.

This clone was found a few times. The genes are TRBV7-9 and TRBJ1-2; D may be TRBD1 (6 bases). CDR1 SEHNR and CDR2 FQNEAQ come from the germline V gene (reference sequence). V lost 6 bases and J lost 9, with 26 bases in between. The CDR3 consists of 16 residues. CDR3 bases: TGTGCCAGCAGTACCCCGTCGGCAGGGGTGGAAATGCGCTACACCTTC. Translation: CASSTPSAGVEMRYTF.

This rearrangement joins TRBV15 to TRBJ2-7; tentatively, D is TRBD1 or TRBD2 (5 bases each). The CDR3 has 12 residues. V gave up 5 bases and J gave up 7 bases, with 12 bases separating them. Germline values: CDR1 LNHNV, CDR2 YYDKDF (reference sequence). CDR3 loop: CATSGTKGEQYF. In DNA form, the CDR3 reads TGTGCCACCAGCGGGACGAAGGGGGAGCAGTACTTC.

The V gene is TRBV6-1, the J gene TRBJ2-7; D remains ambiguous. Trimming pared 5 bases from V and 3 bases from J, leaving 17 bases between. In germline, CDR1 is MNHNS, CDR2 SASEGT. The CDR3 length is 15 residues. In DNA, the CDR3 is TGTGCCAGCAGTCAAACACTGGGCAGTTACTACGAGCAGTACTTC. This translates into CASSQTLGSYYEQYF.

The V and J genes are TRBV11-1 and TRBJ2-7, with TRBD1 matching over 10 bases. CDR3 length equals 13 residues. Unmatched junction bases numbered 4, after V lost 5 bases and J lost 6 bases. CDR1 is SGHAT, CDR2 FQDESV, per germline (reference sequence). CDR3 in amino acids: CASSRDRGGEQYF. The CDR3 coding sequence is TGTGCCAGCAGCCGGGACAGGGGCGGCGAGCAGTACTTC.

This chain links TRBV19 with TRBJ1-2; tentatively, D is TRBD1 (5 bases). V was trimmed by 7 bases and J by 0 bases, leaving 12 bases between them. CDR1 and CDR2 from the germline V gene are LNHDA and SQIVND (reference sequence). This CDR3 has 14 residues. CDR3 residues: CASTGRNTNYGYTF. The CDR3 region has the DNA TGTGCCAGTACAGGGAGGAACACTAACTATGGCTACACCTTC. Combining the CDR3 with reference TRBV19 and TRBJ1-2 gives the whole variable domain DGGITQSPKYLFRKEGQNVTLSCEQNLNHDAMYWYRQDPGQGLRLIYYSQIVNDFQKGDIAEGYSVSREKKESFPLTVTSAQKNPTAFYLCASTGRNTNYGYTFGSGTRLTVV.

CDR3 amino acids: CASSLDGTGASPLHF. CDR3 nucleotides: TGTGCCAGCAGCTTAGATGGGACAGGGGCTTCACCCCTCCACTTT. This rearrangement joins TRBV7-2 to TRBJ1-6; 10 nucleotides match TRBD1. The germline V gene encodes CDR1 SGHTA and CDR2 FQGNSA. V shed 1 base and J 9 bases; nucleotides not matched to a gene: 3. CDR3 size: 15 residues.

The genes are TRBV4-1 and TRBJ2-3; no clear D. The CDR3 extends over 16 amino acids. The V gene's germline CDR1 is MGHRA and CDR2 YSYEKL. Trimming took off 0 bases at V and 0 bases at J, with 10 bases between the two ends. The CDR3 region is CASSQEVQTSTDTQYF. CDR3 nucleotide sequence: TGCGCCAGCAGCCAAGAAGTCCAAACTAGCACAGATACGCAGTATTTT.

The chain joins TRBV28 to TRBJ2-7; D uncertain. Germline V lookup: CDR1 MDHEN, CDR2 SYDVKM. The CDR3 is made up of 13 amino acids. The V end lost 2 bases, the J end lost 2 bases, and 7 bases lay between the germline ends. The CDR3 coding sequence is TGTGCCAGCAGTTTAGGAAAAACCTACGAGCAGTACTTC. It translates to CASSLGKTYEQYF.

The chain uses TRBV4-2 and TRBJ2-2; D is unresolved. The germline V gene has CDR1 LGHNA and CDR2 YNFKEQ. The CDR3 contains 12 residues. V was shortened by 6 bases and J by 7 bases, with 9 bases between the two germline ends. The CDR3 spells CASRTLGGELFF. The CDR3 region has the DNA TGTGCCAGCAGGACTCTAGGCGGGGAGCTGTTTTTT.

The chain employs TRBV7-8 and TRBJ1-5; D is undetermined. With 5 bases removed from V and 0 bases from J, the gap between germline ends came to 14 bases. CDR3 length equals 16 residues. Germline V gives CDR1 SGHVS, CDR2 FQNEAQ. The CDR3 here is CASSPDTLYSNQPQHF. CDR3 coding DNA: TGTGCCAGCAGCCCAGACACACTGTATAGCAATCAGCCCCAGCATTTT.

The chain joins TRBV7-2 to TRBJ2-3, with 8 bases matching TRBD1. The length of the CDR3 is 14 residues. CDR1 is SGHTA and CDR2 is FQGNSA in the germline V gene. V was pared by 5 bases and J by 3 bases, with 4 bases of the junction left unmatched. CDR3 nucleotides: TGTGCCAGCAGCCCCGGACAGGGAACAGATACGCAGTATTTT. This codes for CASSPGQGTDTQYF.

The chain couples TRBV4-1 to TRBJ1-3; no clear D gene. The length of the CDR3 is 18 residues. Germline V gene data show CDR1 as MGHRA and CDR2 as YSYEKL. Trimming took off 4 bases at V and 8 bases at J, with 27 bases between the two ends. The CDR3, as DNA: TGCGCCAGCAGCCCAATTCGGGGAAGGCAGGTCGATCGAGACACCATATATTTT. The encoded protein is CASSPIRGRQVDRDTIYF.

The chain joins TRBV2 to TRBJ2-7; possibly TRBD1 for D (5 bases). With 8 bases removed from V and 0 bases from J, the gap between germline ends came to 11 bases. Per germline, CDR1 SNHLY and CDR2 FYNNEI. This CDR3 spans 13 amino acids. The DNA of the CDR3 is TGTGCCAGCTACGCTGACAGCTCCTACGAGCAGTACTTC. Translation: CASYADSSYEQYF.

The chain recombines TRBV5-5 with TRBJ2-6; no reliable D call. The CDR3 spans 12 residues. The germline gives CDR1 SGHKS, CDR2 YYEKEE (reference sequence). V was pared by 4 bases and J by 8 bases, with 7 bases between. CDR3: CASSIHTNVLTF. Written as DNA, the CDR3 is TGTGCCAGCAGCATTCACACCAACGTCCTGACTTTC. Together with reference TRBV5-5 and TRBJ2-6, the CDR3 gives the full variable domain: DAGVTQSPTHLIKTRGQQVTLRCSPISGHKSVSWYQQVLGQGPQFIFQYYEKEERGRGNFPDRFSARQFPNYSSELNVNALLLGDSALYLCASSIHTNVLTFGAGSRLTVL.

V usage is TRBV28 and J usage is TRBJ1-4; D is unresolved. The V end lost 8 bases, the J end lost 7 bases, and 11 bases lay between the germline ends. The CDR3 has 12 amino acids. The germline V gene has CDR1 MDHEN and CDR2 SYDVKM. The CDR3 loop is CASRLQGEKLFF. CDR3 bases: TGTGCCAGCCGACTCCAAGGTGAAAAACTGTTTTTT.

The DNA of the CDR3 is TGTGCCAGCAGCAAAGAGGGCGGGAGGGCCGGGTCCTACAATGAGCAGTTCTTC. Protein product: CASSKEGGRAGSYNEQFF. The chain carries TRBV21-1 and TRBJ2-1; TRBD2, as called in the table, went unchecked against the DNA. TRBV21-1 represents a pseudogene. The CDR3 loop spans 18 amino acids.

This chain uses TRBV11-2 with TRBJ2-2; D is undetermined. Germline-derived CDR1 and CDR2 are SGHAT and FQNNGV. The V end was cut by 1 base, the J end by 4 bases, with 4 bases between. This CDR3 is 13 amino acids long. The CDR3: CASSLGGTGELFF. For the CDR3, the DNA is TGTGCCAGCAGCTTAGGAGGCACCGGGGAGCTGTTTTTT. The variable domain in full, with the rest retrieved from reference TRBV11-2 and TRBJ2-2, is EAGVAQSPRYKIIEKRQSVAFWCNPISGHATLYWYQQILGQGPKLLIQFQNNGVVDDSQLPKDRFSAERLKGVDSTLKIQPAKLEDSAVYLCASSLGGTGELFFGEGSRLTVL.

This chain uses TRBV4-1 with TRBJ1-5; 7 positions match TRBD1. In germline, CDR1 is MGHRA, CDR2 YSYEKL. The CDR3 contains 14 residues. V gave up 5 bases and J gave up 5 bases; unmatched junction bases: 6. CDR3 protein: CASSGTDVDQPQHF. The CDR3, as DNA: TGCGCCAGCAGCGGGACAGATGTGGATCAGCCCCAGCATTTT.

In this sample, this clone turned up a few times. The chain couples TRBV5-8 to TRBJ1-5, with D unclear. V dropped 9 bases and J dropped 7 bases, with 14 bases sitting between them. This CDR3 is built from 12 residues. Germline-derived CDR1 and CDR2 are SGHTS and YDEGEE. The CDR3 nucleotides read TGTGCCACCCAGGTATCGGTGCAGCCCCAGCATTTT. It encodes CATQVSVQPQHF. Supplemented by reference TRBV5-8 and TRBJ1-5, the full variable domain reads EAGVTQSPTHLIKTRGQQATLRCSPISGHTSVYWYQQALGLGLQFLLWYDEGEERNRGNFPPRFSGRQFPNYSSELNVNALELEDSALYLCATQVSVQPQHFGDGTRLSIL.

The V and J genes are TRBV10-3 and TRBJ2-3; TRBD2 matches 7 bases. The junction had 4 bases not matched to a gene; V was cut back by 0 bases and J by 1 base. The CDR3 is 16 residues long. CDR1 is ENHRY, CDR2 SYGVKD, per germline. The CDR3 bases are TGTGCCATCAGTGAGTCGAAACGGGGGGGCACAGATACGCAGTATTTT. Translating it yields CAISESKRGGTDTQYF.

The chain joins TRBV9 to TRBJ2-5; D gene uncertain. In germline, CDR1 is SGDLS, CDR2 YYNGEE. Deletions cut 0 bases from V and 3 bases from J, with 6 bases between. The CDR3 totals 13 residues. The CDR3 sequence is CASSVGTKETQYF. In DNA form, the CDR3 reads TGTGCCAGCAGCGTAGGCACTAAAGAGACCCAGTACTTC.

The chain combines TRBV7-2 with TRBJ1-1; 9 bases fit TRBD1. Trimming took 2 bases from V and 3 from J; bases not matched to a gene: 13. The CDR3 contains 18 residues. Germline CDR1 is SGHTA and CDR2 is FQGNSA. The CDR3 is CASSLSGGGTGQDTEAFF. The CDR3 DNA sequence: TGTGCCAGCAGCTTATCAGGGGGGGGGACAGGGCAGGACACTGAAGCTTTCTTT. Based on the CDR3 plus reference TRBV7-2 and TRBJ1-1, the full variable domain is GAGVSQSPSNKVTEKGKDVELRCDPISGHTALYWYRQSLGQGLEFLIYFQGNSAPDKSGLPSDRFSAERTGGSVSTLTIQRTQQEDSAVYLCASSLSGGGTGQDTEAFFGQGTRLTVV.